One and the same sample provided the 24 T cell receptor beta chains below, sequenced in a study of T cell responses to AZD1222 COVID-19 vaccine. Sequencing was performed with immunoSEQ multiplex PCR; in TCRdb, only in-frame clones are kept and a portion is missing. The data show 250,000 to 300,000 clones, with around 93% seen just once and 0.5% to 0.7% held by the top ten. The sequencing used peripheral blood, collected 28 days after the second AZD1222 dose. The receptor source for this set is an adult who received the AZD1222 COVID-19 vaccine.

The CDR3 spells CAGKWGEGSPLHF. The CDR3 DNA sequence: TGTGCCGGAAAATGGGGAGAGGGGTCACCCCTCCACTTT. The chain joins TRBV2 to TRBJ1-6; D perhaps matches TRBD1 (5 bases). CDR3 length equals 13 residues. Per the germline V gene, CDR1 is SNHLY and CDR2 is FYNNEI. V lost 11 bases to trimming and J lost 10 bases, with 18 bases between them. Variable domain in full (rest from reference TRBV2 and TRBJ1-6): EPEVTQTPSHQVTQMGQEVILRCVPISNHLYFYWYRQILGQKVEFLVSFYNNEISEKSEIFDDQFSVERPDGSNFTLKIRSTKLEDSAMYFCAGKWGEGSPLHFGNGTRLTVT.

This chain links TRBV15 with TRBJ2-7; no clear D. Germline V gene sequence: CDR1 LNHNV, CDR2 YYDKDF (reference sequence). This CDR3 spans 13 amino acids. Trimming took 3 bases from V and 0 from J, leaving 6 bases between them. The CDR3 coding sequence is TGTGCCACCAGCAGCAGGAGCTCCTACGAGCAGTACTTC. It translates to CATSSRSSYEQYF.

The chain uses TRBV16 and TRBJ2-1, with 8 nucleotides matching TRBD2. The CDR3 has 16 residues. The V gene end was trimmed by 4 bases and the J gene end by 0 bases; junction bases not matched to a gene: 5. In germline, CDR1 is KGHSY, CDR2 FQNENV. Here the CDR3 DNA reads TGTGCCAGCAGCCGATGGAGCGGGAGCTCCTACAATGAGCAGTTCTTC. Translation gives CASSRWSGSSYNEQFF.

CDR3 amino acids: CASRASRIYNEQFF. The CDR3 nucleotides are TGTGCCAGCAGGGCGTCTAGAATCTACAATGAGCAGTTCTTC. V gene TRBV2 combines with J gene TRBJ2-1; D ambiguous. This CDR3 spans 14 amino acids. The germline V gene encodes CDR1 SNHLY and CDR2 FYNNEI. V shed 6 bases and J shed 3 bases, with 12 bases lying between them.

The CDR3 DNA is TGTGCCAGCACCCAACAGGGGGCAGGGGGTCAGCCCCAGCATTTT. Protein: CASTQQGAGGQPQHF. J is TRBJ1-5 and V is TRBV2; the match to TRBD1 covers 9 bases. The J segment lost 6 bases and the V segment lost 7 bases, leaving 10 bases of the junction unmatched. CDR1 and CDR2 (germline): SNHLY, FYNNEI. The CDR3 has 15 residues.

This rearrangement joins TRBV2 to TRBJ1-1, with 9 bases matching TRBD1. The germline CDR1 and CDR2 sequences are SNHLY and FYNNEI. The CDR3 contains 14 residues. V shed 6 bases and J 5 bases; nucleotides not matched to a gene: 7. The CDR3 is CASRVGQGRTEAFF. The DNA for the CDR3 is TGTGCCAGCAGAGTCGGACAGGGGAGGACTGAAGCTTTCTTT.

The genes are TRBV7-9 and TRBJ1-3, with no clear D. Trimming removed 1 base from V and 0 bases from J, with 4 bases in between. Germline CDR1 reads SEHNR; CDR2 reads FQNEAQ (reference sequence). This CDR3 is built from 14 residues. CDR3 nucleotide sequence: TGTGCCAGCAGCTTAGATATCTCTGGAAACACCATATATTTT. Protein: CASSLDISGNTIYF.

The chain couples TRBV27 to TRBJ1-6, with no clear D. Between the trimmed V and J ends, which lost 2 bases and 10 bases, there was a span of 15 bases. Looked up from germline, CDR1 is MNHEY and CDR2 is SMNVEV (reference sequence). This CDR3 has 15 amino acids. In nucleotides, the CDR3 is TGTGCCAGCAGTTTAAGGGAGGGCAGTGACTCACCCCTCCACTTT. Its protein product is CASSLREGSDSPLHF.

This clone has just a few counts. The chain links TRBV27 to TRBJ1-5, with TRBD1 as a possible D gene (5 bases). The CDR3 is 16 amino acids. CDR1 and CDR2 (germline): MNHEY, SMNVEV (reference sequence). Trimming stripped 0 bases from V and 0 bases from J, with 9 bases between. Written as DNA, the CDR3 is TGTGCCAGCAGTTTATCCGGGGGTTTTAGCAATCAGCCCCAGCATTTT. It yields the protein CASSLSGGFSNQPQHF.

The rearrangement joins TRBV4-2 to TRBJ1-1; D gene ambiguous. V lost 4 bases to trimming and J lost 1 base, with 16 bases between them. The V gene's germline CDR1 is LGHNA and CDR2 YNFKEQ. The CDR3 is made up of 16 amino acids. The CDR3 bases are TGTGCCAGCAGCCCCCGGAGAAGTCAAAAGAACACTGAAGCTTTCTTT. Protein: CASSPRRSQKNTEAFF.

The chain combines TRBV5-1 with TRBJ2-3; 16 nucleotides match TRBD2. Germline V CDR1 and CDR2: SGHRS, YFSETQ. V shed 7 bases and J 2 bases; nucleotides not matched to a gene: 10. The CDR3 loop spans 18 amino acids. The CDR3 is CASGAYGTSGGATDTQYF. The CDR3 region has the DNA TGCGCCAGCGGAGCTTACGGGACTAGCGGGGGGGCCACAGATACGCAGTATTTT.

CDR3: CASTASGGAETQYF. CDR3 in DNA: TGTGCCAGTACCGCCAGCGGGGGGGCAGAGACCCAGTACTTC. The gene calls are TRBV19 and TRBJ2-5, with 10 bases that match TRBD2. V was pared by 7 bases and J by 4 bases, with 6 bases of the junction left unmatched. CDR1 is LNHDA, CDR2 SQIVND, per germline (reference sequence). The CDR3 sequence is 14 residues long.

The CDR3 DNA is TGTGCCAGCACCCTGGACGGATACGGCTATGGCTACACCTTC. It translates to CASTLDGYGYGYTF. The chain links TRBV6-5 to TRBJ1-2; D uncertain. Germline V lookup: CDR1 MNHEY, CDR2 SVGAGI. Trimming pared 7 bases from V and 4 bases from J, leaving 16 bases between. There are 14 residues in the CDR3.

V gene TRBV18 combines with J gene TRBJ1-3, with no clear D. Germline assignment: CDR1 KGHSH and CDR2 LQKENI. V gave up 6 bases and J gave up 0 bases, with 12 bases separating them. The CDR3 spans 15 residues. The chain's CDR3 is CASSPRMTSGNTIYF. The CDR3 region has the DNA TGTGCCAGCTCCCCCAGGATGACCTCTGGAAACACCATATATTTT.

The chain employs TRBV10-2 and TRBJ2-7, with 11 nucleotides matching TRBD2. V gave up 0 bases and J gave up 2 bases; unmatched junction bases: 12. The CDR3 runs 19 residues. Per germline, CDR1 WSHSY and CDR2 SAAADI. As DNA, the CDR3 is TGCGCCAGCAGTGAGTCGGGCACCTGGGGACTAGCGGACACCTACGAGCAGTACTTC. This sequence encodes CASSESGTWGLADTYEQYF.

Note on this clone: The same CDR3 also results from other DNA sequences found in this sample. V usage is TRBV3-1 (or the pseudogene TRBV3-2) and J usage is TRBJ1-3, with D uncertain. The ends were cut back, 1 base at V and 4 bases at J, with 5 bases in the middle. Germline CDR1 and CDR2: LGHDT and YNNKEL (reference sequence). The CDR3 has 13 residues. Written as DNA, the CDR3 is TGTGCCAGCAGCCAAGTCCCGGGAAACACCATATATTTT. This sequence encodes CASSQVPGNTIYF.

The V and J genes are TRBV4-3 and TRBJ2-6, with D hard to call. CDR1 LGHNA and CDR2 YSLEER come from the germline V gene. The CDR3 loop spans 15 amino acids. The V gene lost 4 bases and the J gene lost 2 bases, with 9 bases spanning the gap. The CDR3 region is CASSPQWAGANVLTF. For the CDR3, the DNA is TGCGCCAGCAGCCCTCAGTGGGCTGGGGCCAACGTCCTGACTTTC.

The chain uses TRBV13 and TRBJ2-2; 9 bases agree with TRBD1. This CDR3 has 20 amino acids. Germline V lookup: CDR1 PRHDT, CDR2 FYEKMQ (reference sequence). V lost 4 bases and J lost 4; bases outside the gene matches: 19. This chain's CDR3 is CASSSSRGYSGQGGTGELFF. CDR3 bases: TGTGCCAGCAGCTCTAGCAGGGGGTACTCGGGACAGGGTGGCACCGGGGAGCTGTTTTTT.

The CDR3: CASTPRGSYNSPLHF. CDR3 DNA sequence: TGTGCCAGCACCCCGCGGGGCTCCTATAATTCACCCCTCCACTTT. The chain combines TRBV6-5 with TRBJ1-6; no reliable D call. CDR3 length equals 15 residues. Deletions cut 7 bases from V and 0 bases from J, with 10 bases between. Germline CDR1 MNHEY, CDR2 SVGAGI.

The genes are TRBV6-1 and TRBJ1-6; D is uncertain. Trimming shortened V by 2 bases and J by 4 bases, and 6 bases separated the two germline ends. This CDR3 spans 14 amino acids. Germline V lookup: CDR1 MNHNS, CDR2 SASEGT. CDR3 DNA: TGTGCCAGCAGTGAAAACGGTTATAATTCACCCCTCCACTTT. This encodes CASSENGYNSPLHF.

This chain uses TRBV7-2 with TRBJ2-5; 11 bases agree with TRBD2. The CDR3 runs to 16 residues. V shed 2 bases, J shed 4 bases, and the junction held 6 bases outside the gene matches. The germline V gene has CDR1 SGHTA and CDR2 FQGNSA. CDR3 DNA sequence: TGTGCCAGCAGCTTATGGTTTAGCGGGGGGGCAGAGACCCAGTACTTC. Its protein is CASSLWFSGGAETQYF.

This clone came up once. This chain links TRBV3-1 (or the pseudogene TRBV3-2) with TRBJ2-3; 12 positions match TRBD2. Germline V gene data show CDR1 as LGHDT and CDR2 as YNNKEL (reference sequence). With 2 bases clipped from V and 4 bases from J, the junction kept 7 bases outside the gene matches. This CDR3 is 17 amino acids long. CDR3 nucleotide sequence: TGTGCCAGCAGCCAACTATCGACTAGCGGGGGATCAGATACGCAGTATTTT. This sequence encodes CASSQLSTSGGSDTQYF.

The gene calls are TRBV5-4 and TRBJ2-7; the match to TRBD2 covers 8 bases. The V gene end was trimmed by 4 bases and the J gene end by 3 bases; junction bases not matched to a gene: 6. The CDR3 has 14 residues. Germline V CDR1 and CDR2: SGHNT, YYREEE (reference sequence). The chain's CDR3 is CASSGGGGNYEQYF. The CDR3 region has the DNA TGTGCCAGCAGCGGGGGCGGGGGGAACTACGAGCAGTACTTC.

The chain recombines TRBV11-2 with TRBJ2-7; D assignment may be TRBD1 or TRBD2 (7 bases each). Germline V gene sequence: CDR1 SGHAT, CDR2 FQNNGV. The CDR3 has 14 amino acids. Trimming shortened V by 4 bases and J by 3 bases, and 13 bases separated the two germline ends. The chain's CDR3 is CASSSDREGYEQYF. CDR3 nucleotides: TGTGCCAGCAGCTCAGACAGGGAGGGCTACGAGCAGTACTTC.